This TCR beta chain was retrieved from a study of blood T cell repertoires in COVID-19. From germline, CDR1 is LGHNT and CDR2 FRNRAP. Trimming took off 1 base at V and 3 bases at J, with 5 bases between the two ends. The CDR3 contains 13 residues. Produced via immunoSEQ multiplex PCR; TCRdb's table is partial and in-frame only. The sample contains 140,000 to 150,000 clones, about 89% of which appear only once. The specimen was peripheral blood. The chain employs TRBV12-5 and TRBJ2-3, with no clear D. The receptor was isolated from a man in his sixties with active or convalescent COVID-19. CDR3 amino acids: CASGLGSTDTQYF. In DNA form, the CDR3 reads TGTGCTAGTGGTTTGGGTTCAACAGATACGCAGTATTTT.